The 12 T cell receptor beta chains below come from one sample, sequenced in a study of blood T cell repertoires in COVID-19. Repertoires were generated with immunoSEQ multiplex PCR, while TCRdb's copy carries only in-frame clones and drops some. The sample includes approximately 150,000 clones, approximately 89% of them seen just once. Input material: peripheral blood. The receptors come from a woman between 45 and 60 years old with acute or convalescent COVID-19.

CDR3 sequence (DNA): TGTGCCAGCAGTTACTCGGGGGGGGAAGAGACCCAGTACTTC. Its translation is CASSYSGGEETQYF. The chain has TRBV6-5 and TRBJ2-5, with 7 bases matching TRBD2. Trimming at V came to 0 bases and at J to 3 bases, leaving 1 base not matched to a gene. The CDR3 sequence is 14 residues long. Germline lookup yields CDR1 MNHEY and CDR2 SVGAGI.

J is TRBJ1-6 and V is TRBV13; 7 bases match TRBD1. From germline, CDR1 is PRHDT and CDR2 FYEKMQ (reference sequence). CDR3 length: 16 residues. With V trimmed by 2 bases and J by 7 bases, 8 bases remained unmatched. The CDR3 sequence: CASSLPTTGRNSPLHF. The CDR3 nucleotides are TGTGCCAGCAGCTTACCCACGACAGGGAGGAATTCACCCCTCCACTTT.

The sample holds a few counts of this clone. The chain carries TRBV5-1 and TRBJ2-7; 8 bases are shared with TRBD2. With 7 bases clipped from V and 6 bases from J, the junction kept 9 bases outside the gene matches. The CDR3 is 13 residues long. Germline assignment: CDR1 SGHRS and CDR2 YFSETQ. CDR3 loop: CASREGPAGEQYF. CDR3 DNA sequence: TGCGCCAGCCGGGAGGGACCAGCGGGCGAGCAGTACTTC.

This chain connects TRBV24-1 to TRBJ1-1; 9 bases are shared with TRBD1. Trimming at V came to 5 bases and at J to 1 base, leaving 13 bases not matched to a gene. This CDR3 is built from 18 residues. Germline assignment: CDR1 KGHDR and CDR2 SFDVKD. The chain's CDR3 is CATSATAGQGFSNTEAFF. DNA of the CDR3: TGTGCCACCAGTGCCACGGCGGGACAGGGCTTTTCGAACACTGAAGCTTTCTTT.

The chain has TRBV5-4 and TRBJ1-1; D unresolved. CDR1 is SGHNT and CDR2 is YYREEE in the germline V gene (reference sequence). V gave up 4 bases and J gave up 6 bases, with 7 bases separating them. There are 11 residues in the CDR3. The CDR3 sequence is CASSQGAEAFF. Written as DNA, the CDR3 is TGTGCCAGCAGCCAAGGAGCTGAAGCTTTCTTT.

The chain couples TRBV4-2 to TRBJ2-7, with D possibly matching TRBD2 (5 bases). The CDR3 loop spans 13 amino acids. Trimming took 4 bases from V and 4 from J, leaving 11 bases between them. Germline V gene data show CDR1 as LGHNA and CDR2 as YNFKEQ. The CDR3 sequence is CASSPWTGYEQYF. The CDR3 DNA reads TGTGCCAGCAGCCCGTGGACGGGGTACGAGCAGTACTTC.

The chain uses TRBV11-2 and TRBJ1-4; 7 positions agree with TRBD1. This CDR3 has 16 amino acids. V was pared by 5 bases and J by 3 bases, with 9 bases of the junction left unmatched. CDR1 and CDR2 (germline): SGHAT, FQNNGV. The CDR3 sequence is CASSIPGTVPNEKLFF. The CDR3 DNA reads TGTGCCAGCAGCATTCCCGGGACAGTTCCTAATGAAAAACTGTTTTTT.

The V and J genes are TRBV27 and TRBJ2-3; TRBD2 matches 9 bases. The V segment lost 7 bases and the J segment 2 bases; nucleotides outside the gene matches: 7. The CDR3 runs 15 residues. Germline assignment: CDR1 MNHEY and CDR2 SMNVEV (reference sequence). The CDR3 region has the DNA TGTGCCAGCATGAAGACTAGCGGTTACACAGATACGCAGTATTTT. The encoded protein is CASMKTSGYTDTQYF.

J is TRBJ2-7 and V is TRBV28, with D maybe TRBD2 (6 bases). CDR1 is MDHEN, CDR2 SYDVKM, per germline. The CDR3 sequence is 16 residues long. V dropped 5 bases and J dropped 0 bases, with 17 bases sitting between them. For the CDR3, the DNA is TGTGCCAGCAGTCTCGCCCGGGACTTTGGCTCCTACGAGCAGTACTTC. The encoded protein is CASSLARDFGSYEQYF. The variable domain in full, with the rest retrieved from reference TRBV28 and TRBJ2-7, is DVKVTQSSRYLVKRTGEKVFLECVQDMDHENMFWYRQDPGLGLRLIYFSYDVKMKEKGDIPEGYSVSREKKERFSLILESASTNQTSMYLCASSLARDFGSYEQYFGPGTRLTVT.

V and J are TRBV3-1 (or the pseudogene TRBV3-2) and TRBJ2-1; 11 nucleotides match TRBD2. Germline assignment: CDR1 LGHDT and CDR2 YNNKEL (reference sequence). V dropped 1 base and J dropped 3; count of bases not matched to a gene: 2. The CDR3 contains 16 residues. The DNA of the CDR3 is TGTGCCAGCAGCCAAGGTAGCGGGGGGGTCTACAATGAGCAGTTCTTC. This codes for CASSQGSGGVYNEQFF.

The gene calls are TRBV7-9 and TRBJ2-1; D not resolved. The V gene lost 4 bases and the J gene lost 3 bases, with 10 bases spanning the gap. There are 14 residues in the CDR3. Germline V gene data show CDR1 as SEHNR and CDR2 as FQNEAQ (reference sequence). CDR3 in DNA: TGTGCCAGCAGCTATGATAGCTACTACAATGAGCAGTTCTTC. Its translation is CASSYDSYYNEQFF.

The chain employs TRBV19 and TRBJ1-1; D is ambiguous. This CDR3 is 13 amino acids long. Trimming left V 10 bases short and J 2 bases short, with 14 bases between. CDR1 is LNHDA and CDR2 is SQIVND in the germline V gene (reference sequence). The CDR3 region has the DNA TGTGCCACGGACCCCGGGAGAAACACTGAAGCTTTCTTT. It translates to CATDPGRNTEAFF.